The 10 T cell receptor beta chains below were found in one sample sequenced in a study of blood T cell repertoires in COVID-19. Generated by immunoSEQ multiplex PCR, the TCRdb table keeps only in-frame clones and is missing some. The table has 150,000 to 190,000 clones, 80% to 90% seen once. Specimen: peripheral blood. Receptors were obtained from a woman aged 40 to 50 with acute or convalescent COVID-19.

The chain employs TRBV3-1 (or the pseudogene TRBV3-2) and TRBJ2-7; 7 bases match TRBD2. The V gene end was trimmed by 0 bases and the J gene end by 2 bases; junction bases not matched to a gene: 10. The CDR3 extends over 17 amino acids. The germline gives CDR1 LGHDT, CDR2 YNNKEL (reference sequence). Here the CDR3 reads CASSQEMATSRTYEQYF. DNA for the CDR3: TGTGCCAGCAGCCAAGAGATGGCGACTAGCAGAACCTACGAGCAGTACTTC.

V is TRBV28 and J is TRBJ1-2, with a weak D call TRBD1 (5 bases). V dropped 7 bases and J dropped 1 base, with 28 bases sitting between them. The length of the CDR3 is 19 residues. Germline-derived CDR1 and CDR2 are MDHEN and SYDVKM. This CDR3 reads CASTRSYGQGRNLNYGYTF. CDR3 nucleotide sequence: TGTGCCAGCACCCGCTCGTATGGCCAGGGCCGAAACCTTAACTATGGCTACACCTTC.

The V gene is TRBV6-4, the J gene TRBJ1-5; TRBD1 agrees at 9 bases. The junction had 8 bases not matched to a gene; V was cut back by 10 bases and J by 7 bases. Germline values: CDR1 MRHNA, CDR2 SNTAGT. The CDR3 sequence is 13 residues long. The CDR3 DNA sequence: TGTGCCACCGGACAGGGGTACGGGCAGCCCCAGCATTTT. The encoded protein is CATGQGYGQPQHF.

The chain couples TRBV30 to TRBJ2-7, with TRBD1 matching 8 bases. The germline V gene encodes CDR1 GTSNPN and CDR2 SVGIG (reference sequence). This CDR3 contains 14 residues. Germline trimming cut 8 bases from V and 1 base from J; bases unmatched to any gene: 10. The CDR3 spells CAQAGGAASYEQYF. The CDR3 nucleotides read TGTGCCCAGGCAGGGGGCGCGGCTTCCTACGAGCAGTACTTC.

The chain has TRBV18 and TRBJ1-3; the D is unclear. Germline V gives CDR1 KGHSH, CDR2 LQKENI. CDR3 length: 11 residues. Trimming took off 3 bases at V and 7 bases at J, with 4 bases between the two ends. The CDR3 sequence: CASSPGNTIYF. The CDR3 region has the DNA TGTGCCAGCTCACCCGGGAACACCATATATTTT.

The chain combines TRBV5-1 with TRBJ2-1; TRBD1 is a possible D gene (5 bases). The V and J ends lost 1 base and 6 bases respectively, with 14 bases between them. The germline gives CDR1 SGHRS, CDR2 YFSETQ. The CDR3 runs to 15 residues. CDR3 nucleotide sequence: TGCGCCAGCAGCTTGTGGGATCCAAGGGGCAATGAGCAGTTCTTC. Protein sequence: CASSLWDPRGNEQFF.

The rearrangement joins TRBV10-3 to TRBJ2-1; the D gene is possibly TRBD1 (6 bases). The CDR3 is 15 amino acids. Trimming removed 0 bases from V and 5 bases from J, with 11 bases in between. Germline CDR1 and CDR2: ENHRY and SYGVKD. This CDR3 reads CAISESYRQDNEQFF. For the CDR3, the DNA is TGTGCCATCAGTGAGTCGTACCGACAGGACAATGAGCAGTTCTTC.

This rearrangement joins TRBV6-2 or TRBV6-3 to TRBJ1-2, with 8 nucleotides matching TRBD1. In germline, CDR1 is MNHEY, CDR2 SVGEGT. V lost 4 bases and J lost 4; bases outside the gene matches: 8. The CDR3 length is 15 residues. CDR3 amino acids: CASSSDRVTRYGYTF. The CDR3 DNA is TGTGCCAGCAGTTCGGACAGGGTGACACGCTATGGCTACACCTTC.

This chain links TRBV27 with TRBJ2-7; D unclear. CDR3 length equals 13 residues. CDR1 MNHEY and CDR2 SMNVEV come from the germline V gene (reference sequence). V was cut by 0 bases and J by 7 bases, with 10 bases left in between. CDR3 loop: CASSLSPQLEQYF. CDR3 DNA sequence: TGTGCCAGCAGTTTATCCCCCCAATTGGAGCAGTACTTC.

The rearrangement links TRBV10-2 to TRBJ2-5; 7 bases are shared with TRBD1. V shed 0 bases and J 3 bases; nucleotides not matched to a gene: 10. The germline V gene encodes CDR1 WSHSY and CDR2 SAAADI. This CDR3 has 17 residues. The DNA for the CDR3 is TGCGCCAGCAGTGAGTCGATTCTTCACAGGGGCGAAGAGACCCAGTACTTC. Protein product: CASSESILHRGEETQYF.